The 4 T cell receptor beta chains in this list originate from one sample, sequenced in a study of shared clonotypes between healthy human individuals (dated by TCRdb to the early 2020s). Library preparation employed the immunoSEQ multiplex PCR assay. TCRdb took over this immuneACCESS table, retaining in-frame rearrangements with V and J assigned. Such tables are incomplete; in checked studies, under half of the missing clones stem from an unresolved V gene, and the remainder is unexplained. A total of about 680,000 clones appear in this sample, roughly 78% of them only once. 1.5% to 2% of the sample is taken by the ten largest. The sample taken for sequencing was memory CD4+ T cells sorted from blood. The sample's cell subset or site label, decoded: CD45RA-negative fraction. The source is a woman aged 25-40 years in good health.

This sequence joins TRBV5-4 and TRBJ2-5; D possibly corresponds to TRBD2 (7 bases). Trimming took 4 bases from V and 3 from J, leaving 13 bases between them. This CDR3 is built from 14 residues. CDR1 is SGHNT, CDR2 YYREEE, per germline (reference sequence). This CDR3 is CASSPQGGEETQYF. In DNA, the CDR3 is TGTGCCAGCAGCCCACAGGGAGGGGAAGAGACCCAGTACTTC.

This CDR3 reads CASKAPGLLNTGELFF. In nucleotides, the CDR3 is TGTGCCAGCAAGGCCCCGGGACTCTTGAACACCGGGGAGCTGTTTTTT. The V and J genes are TRBV28 and TRBJ2-2; possibly TRBD2 for D (6 bases). The CDR3 covers 16 residues. Trimming took 7 bases from V and 1 from J, leaving 16 bases between them. CDR1 and CDR2 from the germline V gene are MDHEN and SYDVKM.

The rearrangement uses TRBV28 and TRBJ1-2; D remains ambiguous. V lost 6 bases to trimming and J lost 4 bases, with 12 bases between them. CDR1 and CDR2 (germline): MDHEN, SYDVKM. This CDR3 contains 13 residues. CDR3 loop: CASRNDLSYGYTF. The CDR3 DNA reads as TGTGCCAGCAGAAACGACCTAAGCTATGGCTACACCTTC.

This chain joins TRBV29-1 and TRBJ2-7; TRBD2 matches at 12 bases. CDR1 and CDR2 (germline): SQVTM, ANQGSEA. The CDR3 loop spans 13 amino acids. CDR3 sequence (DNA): TGCAGAAGCCCTAGCGGGAGGGCCCACGAGCAGTACTTC. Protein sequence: CRSPSGRAHEQYF.